The entry below describes one T cell receptor (beta chain). Its antigen is as yet unknown. CDR3 size: 17 residues. After removal of 0 bases from V and 5 bases from J, the junction contained 8 bases not matched to a gene. The V gene's germline CDR1 is SGDLS and CDR2 YYNGEE. Graft donor-derived T-allo10 cells were described as host-alloantigen-specific, anergic, and alloantigen-specifically suppressive. TCRdb recomputed calls from the reads with MiXCR, one row per CDR3 protein. The table has 60,000 to 80,000 distinct CDR3 sequences, 55% to 80% seen once. The sample originates from a study of type 1 regulatory T cells. At the level of the study: An in vitro protocol generated T-allo10, a Tr1-enriched, alloantigen-specific CD4 T cell product.

Input material: cultured T cells, either the whole culture or a sorted T cell fraction (not recorded which). Subset in this sample: Tr1-enriched cell product generated in vitro against host alloantigens. This TCR was sampled from a human donor in good health. This chain connects TRBV9 to TRBJ2-1; 10 bases map to TRBD2. The CDR3 spells CASSVALSGRSHNEQFF. The CDR3 nucleotides are TGTGCCAGCAGCGTAGCCCTTAGCGGGAGGAGTCACAATGAGCAGTTCTTC.